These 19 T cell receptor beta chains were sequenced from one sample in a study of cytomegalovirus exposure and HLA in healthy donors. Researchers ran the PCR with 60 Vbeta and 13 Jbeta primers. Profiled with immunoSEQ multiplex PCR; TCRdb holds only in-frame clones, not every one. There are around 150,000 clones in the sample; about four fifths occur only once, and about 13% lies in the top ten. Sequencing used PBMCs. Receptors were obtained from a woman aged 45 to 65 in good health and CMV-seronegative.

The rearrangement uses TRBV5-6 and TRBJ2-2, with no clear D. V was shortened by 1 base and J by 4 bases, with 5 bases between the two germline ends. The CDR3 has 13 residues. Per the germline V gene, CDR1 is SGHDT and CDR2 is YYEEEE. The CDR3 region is CASSLSSTGELFF. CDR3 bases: TGTGCCAGCAGCTTGAGCTCCACCGGGGAGCTGTTTTTT.

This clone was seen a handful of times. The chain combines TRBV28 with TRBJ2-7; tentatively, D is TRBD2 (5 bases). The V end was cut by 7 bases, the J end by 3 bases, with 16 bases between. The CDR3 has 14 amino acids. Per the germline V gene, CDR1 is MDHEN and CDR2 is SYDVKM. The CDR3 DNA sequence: TGTGCCAGCACCCCGACATCGAGGGACTACGAGCAGTACTTC. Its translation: CASTPTSRDYEQYF. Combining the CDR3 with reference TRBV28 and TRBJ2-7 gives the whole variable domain DVKVTQSSRYLVKRTGEKVFLECVQDMDHENMFWYRQDPGLGLRLIYFSYDVKMKEKGDIPEGYSVSREKKERFSLILESASTNQTSMYLCASTPTSRDYEQYFGPGTRLTVT.

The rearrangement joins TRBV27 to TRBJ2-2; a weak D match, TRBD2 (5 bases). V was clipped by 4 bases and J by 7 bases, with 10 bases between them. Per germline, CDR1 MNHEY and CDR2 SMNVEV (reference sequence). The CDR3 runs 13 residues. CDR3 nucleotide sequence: TGTGCCAGCAGTTCGGCTGAGGGCGGGGAGCTGTTTTTT. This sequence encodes CASSSAEGGELFF.

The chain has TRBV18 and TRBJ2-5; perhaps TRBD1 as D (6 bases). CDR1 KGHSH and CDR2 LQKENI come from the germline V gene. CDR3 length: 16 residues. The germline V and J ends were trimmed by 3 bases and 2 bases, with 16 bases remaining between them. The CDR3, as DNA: TGTGCCAGCTCACCTGTCTACCGTGACAGGCAAGAGACCCAGTACTTC. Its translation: CASSPVYRDRQETQYF.

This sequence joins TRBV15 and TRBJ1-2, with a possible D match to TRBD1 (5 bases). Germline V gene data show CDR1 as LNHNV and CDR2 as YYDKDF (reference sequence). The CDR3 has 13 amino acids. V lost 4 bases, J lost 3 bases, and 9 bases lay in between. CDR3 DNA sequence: TGTGCCACCAGCAACGACAGAGACTATGGCTACACCTTC. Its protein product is CATSNDRDYGYTF.

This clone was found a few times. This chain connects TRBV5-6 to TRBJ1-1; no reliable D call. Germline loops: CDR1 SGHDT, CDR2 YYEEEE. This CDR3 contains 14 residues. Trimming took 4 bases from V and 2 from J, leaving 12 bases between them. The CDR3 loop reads CASSPGWGNTEAFF. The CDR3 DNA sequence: TGTGCCAGCAGCCCGGGGTGGGGTAACACTGAAGCTTTCTTT.

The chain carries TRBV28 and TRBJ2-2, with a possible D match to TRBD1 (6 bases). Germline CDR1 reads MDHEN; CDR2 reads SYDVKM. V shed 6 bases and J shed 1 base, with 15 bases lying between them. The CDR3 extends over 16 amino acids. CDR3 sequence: CASSPGTLLNTGELFF. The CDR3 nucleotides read TGTGCCAGCAGCCCCGGGACACTGCTGAACACCGGGGAGCTGTTTTTT.

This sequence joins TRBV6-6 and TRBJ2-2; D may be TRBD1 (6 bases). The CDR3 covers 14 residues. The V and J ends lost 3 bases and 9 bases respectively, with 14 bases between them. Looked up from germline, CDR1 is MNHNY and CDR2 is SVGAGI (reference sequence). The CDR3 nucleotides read TGTGCCAGCAGTTATGAACAGGGATCCCGGGAGCTGTTTTTT. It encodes CASSYEQGSRELFF.

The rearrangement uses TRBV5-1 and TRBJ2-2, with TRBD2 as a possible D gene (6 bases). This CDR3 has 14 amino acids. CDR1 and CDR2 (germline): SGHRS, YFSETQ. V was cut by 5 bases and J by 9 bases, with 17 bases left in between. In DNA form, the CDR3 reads TGCGCCAGCAGTATAAACGGGCGGGACCGGGAGCTGTTTTTT. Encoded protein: CASSINGRDRELFF.

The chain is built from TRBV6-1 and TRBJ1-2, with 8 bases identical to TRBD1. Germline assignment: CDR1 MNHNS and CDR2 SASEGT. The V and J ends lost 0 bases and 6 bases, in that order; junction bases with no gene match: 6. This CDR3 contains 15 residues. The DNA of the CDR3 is TGTGCCAGCAGTGAAGCGTTTAGGACAGGGAATGGCTACACCTTC. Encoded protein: CASSEAFRTGNGYTF.

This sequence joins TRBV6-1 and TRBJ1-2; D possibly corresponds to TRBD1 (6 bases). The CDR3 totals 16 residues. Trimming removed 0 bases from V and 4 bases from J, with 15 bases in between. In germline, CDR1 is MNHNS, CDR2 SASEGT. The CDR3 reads CASSEASGGAGYGYTF. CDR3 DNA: TGTGCCAGCAGTGAAGCCTCGGGGGGCGCGGGCTATGGCTACACCTTC.

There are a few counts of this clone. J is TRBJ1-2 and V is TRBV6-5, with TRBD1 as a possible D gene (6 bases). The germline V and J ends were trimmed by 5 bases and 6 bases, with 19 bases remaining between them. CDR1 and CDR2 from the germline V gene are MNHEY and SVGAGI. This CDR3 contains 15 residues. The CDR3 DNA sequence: TGTGCCAGCAGTACCGGGACACGGCGGATCAATGGCTACACCTTC. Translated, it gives CASSTGTRRINGYTF.

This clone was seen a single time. The CDR3 DNA reads as TGTGCCAGCAGCCCGAGACAGGGGGGATATACGCAGTATTTT. Protein product: CASSPRQGGYTQYF. This sequence joins TRBV7-2 and TRBJ2-3; TRBD1 matches at 9 bases. CDR1 is SGHTA, CDR2 FQGNSA, per germline. The CDR3 length is 14 residues. V lost 5 bases, J lost 7 bases, and 7 bases stayed unmatched.

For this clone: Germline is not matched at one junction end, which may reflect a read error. CDR3 region: CASSVLAGGYTEQFF. The CDR3 bases are TGTGCCAGCAGTGTCTTAGCGGGGGGGTACACTGAGCAGTTCTTC. The genes are TRBV6-4 and TRBJ2-1, with 11 nucleotides matching TRBD2. CDR3 length: 15 amino acids. From germline, CDR1 is MRHNA and CDR2 SNTAGT.

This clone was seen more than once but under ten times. DNA of the CDR3: TGTGCCATCAGTGATAGACTCGGCTCCTACGAGCAGTACTTC. Translating gives CAISDRLGSYEQYF. V usage is TRBV10-3 and J usage is TRBJ2-7, with unresolved D. The CDR3 is 14 amino acids. CDR1 and CDR2 from the germline V gene are ENHRY and SYGVKD. V was shortened by 3 bases and J by 0 bases, with 9 bases between the two germline ends.

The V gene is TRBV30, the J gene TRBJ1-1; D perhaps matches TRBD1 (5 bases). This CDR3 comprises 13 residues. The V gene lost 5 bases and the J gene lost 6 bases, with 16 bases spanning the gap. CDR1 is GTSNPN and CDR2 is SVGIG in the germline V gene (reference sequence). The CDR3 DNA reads TGTGCCTGGTCTGGGGAGGGGACCCCTGAAGCTTTCTTT. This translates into CAWSGEGTPEAFF.

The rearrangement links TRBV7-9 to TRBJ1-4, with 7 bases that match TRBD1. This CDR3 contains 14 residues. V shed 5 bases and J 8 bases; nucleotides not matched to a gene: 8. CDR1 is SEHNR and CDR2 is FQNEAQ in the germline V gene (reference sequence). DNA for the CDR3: TGTGCCAGCAGCACTAGGGGGCAGGTCGAAAAACTGTTTTTT. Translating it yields CASSTRGQVEKLFF.

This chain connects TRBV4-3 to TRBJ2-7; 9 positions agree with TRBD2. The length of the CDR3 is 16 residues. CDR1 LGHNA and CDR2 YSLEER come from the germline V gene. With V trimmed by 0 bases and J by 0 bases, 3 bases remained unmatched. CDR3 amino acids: CASSQEAGGFSYEQYF. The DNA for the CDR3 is TGCGCCAGCAGCCAAGAAGCGGGGGGCTTCTCCTACGAGCAGTACTTC.

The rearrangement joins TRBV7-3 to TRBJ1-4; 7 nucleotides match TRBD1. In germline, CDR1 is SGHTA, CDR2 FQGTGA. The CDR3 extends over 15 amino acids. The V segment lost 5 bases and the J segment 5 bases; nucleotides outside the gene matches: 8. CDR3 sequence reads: CASSPPGQRNEKLFF. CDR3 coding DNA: TGTGCCAGCAGCCCCCCGGGACAGCGGAATGAAAAACTGTTTTTT.